This TCR beta chain comes out of a study of blood T cells in healthy people across ages. Alongside a J-beta primer mix, a sample-barcoded 5' primer served in a second PCR lasting roughly 6 to 12 cycles. Researchers report that a template-switch adaptor with 12 random nucleotides tagged each cDNA molecule. TCRdb reprocessed the 5' RACE reads via MiXCR and lists one record per CDR3 protein. The sample includes approximately 800,000 distinct CDR3 sequences, roughly 56% of them seen just once. This clonotype has ten or more counts. The clonotype was recovered from a man aged 35-49 years in good health. The sample taken for sequencing was blood.

CDR3 nucleotide sequence: TGTGCCAGCAGCTACGACAGGGGCGAGCAGTACTTC. Its translation is CASSYDRGEQYF. This sequence joins TRBV7-3 and TRBJ2-7; 8 bases are a match to TRBD1. The CDR3 has 12 residues. From germline, CDR1 is SGHTA and CDR2 FQGTGA. After removal of 4 bases from V and 6 bases from J, the junction contained 2 bases not matched to a gene.